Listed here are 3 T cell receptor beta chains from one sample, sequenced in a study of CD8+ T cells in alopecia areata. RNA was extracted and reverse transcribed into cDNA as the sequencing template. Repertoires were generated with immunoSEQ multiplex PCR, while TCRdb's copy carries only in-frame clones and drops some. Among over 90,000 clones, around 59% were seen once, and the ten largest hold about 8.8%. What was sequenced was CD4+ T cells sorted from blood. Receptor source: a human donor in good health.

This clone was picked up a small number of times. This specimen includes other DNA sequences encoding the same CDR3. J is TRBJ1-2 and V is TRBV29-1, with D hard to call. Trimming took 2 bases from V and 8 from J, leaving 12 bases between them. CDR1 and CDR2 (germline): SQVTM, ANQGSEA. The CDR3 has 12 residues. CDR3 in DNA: TGCAGCGTTGAATCTGGAGGAGGAGGCTACACCTTC. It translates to CSVESGGGGYTF.

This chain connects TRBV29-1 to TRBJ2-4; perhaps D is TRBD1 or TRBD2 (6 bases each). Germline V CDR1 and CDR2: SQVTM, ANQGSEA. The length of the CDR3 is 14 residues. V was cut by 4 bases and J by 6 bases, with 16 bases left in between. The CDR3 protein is CSVGSRQEGNIQYF. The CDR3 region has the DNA TGCAGCGTTGGGTCCAGACAGGAGGGAAACATTCAGTACTTC.

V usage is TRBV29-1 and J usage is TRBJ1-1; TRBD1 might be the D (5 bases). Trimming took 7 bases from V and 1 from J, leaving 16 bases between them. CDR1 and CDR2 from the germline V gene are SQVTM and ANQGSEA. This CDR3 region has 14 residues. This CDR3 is CSGRPHDRNTEAFF. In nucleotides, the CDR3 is TGCAGCGGCCGGCCTCATGACAGGAACACTGAAGCTTTCTTT.